The present TCR beta chain was sequenced within a study of shared clonotypes between healthy human individuals. Study outcomes and limitations: Only blood was sampled; tissue repertoires likely differ. A few donors shared 5% to 5.5% of their naive CD4 clonotypes. Among the subsets, naive ones generally showed larger estimated richness than memory ones.

A CD45RA-negative memory subset and a CD45RA+ naive subset were separated from the CD4+ cells. Assay: immunoSEQ multiplex PCR; the TCRdb copy retains only in-frame clones and omits some. The sample has roughly 1,100,000 clones; roughly 75% are singletons. CDR3 length equals 17 residues. The V and J ends lost 0 bases and 4 bases respectively, with 16 bases between them. Germline CDR1 and CDR2: KGHSH and LQKENI. About this clone: Its antigen is still unknown.

The sequence came from a man aged 18 to 29 in good health. The rearrangement uses TRBV18 and TRBJ1-5, with D possibly matching TRBD1 (5 bases). Sequenced input: memory CD4+ T cells sorted from blood. Subset in this sample: CD45RA-negative fraction. CDR3 residues: CASSPPSGAGANQPQHF. The CDR3 nucleotides read TGTGCCAGCTCACCACCGTCTGGGGCAGGTGCGAATCAGCCCCAGCATTTT.